This T cell receptor (beta chain) was identified during a study of cytomegalovirus exposure and HLA in healthy donors. Points from the study as a whole: Immune exposure information comprised only CMV serostatus. Under in vitro conditions, a few CMV-associated chains were confirmed as specific for CMV antigens. TCR sequences were mostly rare, though some public TCRs occurred in many donors.

Vbeta (60) and Jbeta (13) primers were used in the PCR. The data were produced by immunoSEQ multiplex PCR, yet TCRdb's version contains in-frame clones alone and is incomplete. The table lists more than 150,000 clones, about 80% of them singletons. Germline CDR1 and CDR2: SGHTA and FQGNSA. The CDR3 has 12 amino acids. The V gene lost 1 base and the J gene lost 12 bases, with 13 bases spanning the gap. The table lists this clone with a count of one. Antigen: not known. The receptor comes from a woman in her thirties in good health and CMV-seronegative. The chain uses TRBV7-2 and TRBJ2-7; maybe TRBD2 (6 bases). Sequencing was done on a sample of PBMCs. For the CDR3, the DNA is TGTGCCAGCAGCTTAGGGGCGGGGAAGCGGTACTTC. Translating it yields CASSLGAGKRYF.